This T cell receptor (beta chain) is from a study of blood T cell repertoires in COVID-19 (dated by TCRdb to the early 2020s). Turning to the overall study: The collaborator samples originated in the United States, Italy and Spain and spanned the acute and convalescent phases of COVID-19. The material from the prospective study consisted of cDNA or gDNA derived from T cells, B-cell-depleted T cells, or PBMCs. Deeply sampled blood TCRbeta repertoires from subjects exposed to, actively infected with, or recovered from COVID-19 were included in the dataset. Where HLA class I and class II types were available, the types were taken from metadata supplied by the sample provider, not from assay-based typing. Sample metadata almost always included a de-identified subject ID, COVID-19 status, age in years and sex. The repertoires were made available in a free public database intended to serve as a resource for research on the immune response to SARS-CoV-2. Samples were obtained from the ongoing ImmuneRACE study (first 160 participants) and from over 1,000 subjects provided by 6 global collaborators. What the authors observed across the whole study: The quantity of clinical and demographic metadata differed by source and by participant and was supplied without curation.

To note about this clone: Its antigen target is currently unknown. Per-base quality was not reported, and no clone a single base away is much larger than it.

V is shortened by 2 bases, J by 5 bases, and the region joining them spans 13 bases. CDR1 is given as MDHEN and CDR2 as SYDVKM, both from the germline V gene. The cysteine opens and the phenylalanine closes a CDR3 of 15 amino acids. Only the CDR3 portion is preserved as DNA: 45 bases, with reading frame beginning at the first base. TCRbeta CDR3 regions were amplified from genomic DNA by means of the immunoSEQ Assay, a bias-controlled multiplex PCR. Per the source publication's procedure: The number of nucleated cells in each sample was estimated from the amplification of reference gene primers within the assay. To quantify the absolute abundance of each unique TCRbeta CDR3 rearrangement, sequence reads were collapsed and filtered. Productive Simpson clonality was computed per sample as the square root of Simpson's diversity index over productive rearrangements. In TCRdb, the immuneACCESS table is reduced to in-frame sequences with V and J assigned. These tables do not hold every clone; where another copy was compared, an unresolved V gene accounts for under half, and the others remain unexplained. The V and J calls and clone size were taken over from that table, and D and trimming were inferred from the DNA. Across this sample there are 250,000 to 350,000 clones, with around 81% seen only once. The ten most abundant clones make up roughly 14% of the sample.

One collaborating source in Seattle enrolled patients during active infection and followed them longitudinally through the course of disease. The collaborating institutions used their own protocols to collect whole blood in K2EDTA tubes. For TCRbeta analysis, collaborator samples were shipped as frozen whole blood, as isolated PBMCs, or as DNA extracted from either sample type. The sequencing input was peripheral blood. The V and J genes are TRBV28 and TRBJ1-5; the D region possibly corresponds to TRBD1 (5 bases align). The TCR was taken from a person aged 70 to 79 with COVID-19, enrolled during active disease. The CDR3 is CASSLGGAGYQPQHF. DNA sequence: TGTGCCAGCAGTTTAGGAGGGGCGGGTTATCAGCCCCAGCATTTT.